Below are 15 T cell receptor beta chains sequenced from a single sample in a study of blood T cell repertoires in COVID-19. TCRdb keeps only in-frame clones here, not all; method: immunoSEQ multiplex PCR. The sample lists 350,000 to 450,000 clones, roughly nine tenths occurring once. Sequencing was done on a sample of PBMCs or T cells enriched from blood (not recorded which). These receptors were taken from a woman between 35 and 50 years old who had been exposed to COVID-19.

V usage is TRBV7-3 and J usage is TRBJ2-5; 12 bases agree with TRBD2. V lost 3 bases to trimming and J lost 5 bases; unmatched junction nucleotides: 4. This CDR3 contains 15 residues. Germline CDR1 reads SGHTA; CDR2 reads FQGTGA. DNA for the CDR3: TGTGCCAGCAGCTTGGGACTAGCGGGTTTGGAGACCCAGTACTTC. Its translation is CASSLGLAGLETQYF.

The rearrangement uses TRBV10-2 and TRBJ1-2; 7 nucleotides line up with TRBD1. The J segment lost 2 bases and the V segment lost 6 bases, leaving 3 bases of the junction unmatched. CDR1 is WSHSY and CDR2 is SAAADI in the germline V gene. The CDR3 spans 13 residues. The CDR3 reads CASRGTDNYGYTF. The CDR3, as DNA: TGCGCCAGCAGGGGGACAGACAACTATGGCTACACCTTC.

The CDR3 loop reads CATELGQENTEAFF. The CDR3 DNA reads as TGTGCCACCGAGCTGGGACAGGAGAACACTGAAGCTTTCTTT. This rearrangement joins TRBV2 to TRBJ1-1, with TRBD1 matching over 8 bases. V shed 10 bases and J 1 base; nucleotides not matched to a gene: 8. Germline V gene lookup returns CDR1 SNHLY and CDR2 FYNNEI. There are 14 residues in the CDR3. Full variable domain (remainder filled in from reference TRBV2 and TRBJ1-1): EPEVTQTPSHQVTQMGQEVILRCVPISNHLYFYWYRQILGQKVEFLVSFYNNEISEKSEIFDDQFSVERPDGSNFTLKIRSTKLEDSAMYFCATELGQENTEAFFGQGTRLTVV.

The chain uses TRBV6-4 and TRBJ1-2; D is undetermined. The CDR3 length is 16 residues. The V end was cut by 2 bases, the J end by 2 bases, with 15 bases between. CDR1 is MRHNA, CDR2 SNTAGT, per germline. CDR3 DNA sequence: TGTGCCAGCAGTGACGAGGATTACTACCTAAACTATGGCTACACCTTC. This gives the protein CASSDEDYYLNYGYTF.

The chain is built from TRBV3-1 (or the pseudogene TRBV3-2) and TRBJ1-1; 8 bases are shared with TRBD1. The CDR3 is 16 amino acids. Germline CDR1 is LGHDT and CDR2 is YNNKEL (reference sequence). With V trimmed by 4 bases and J by 3 bases, 10 bases remained unmatched. The CDR3 loop is CASSPGQGMRDTEAFF. The CDR3 coding sequence is TGTGCCAGCAGCCCTGGACAGGGAATGAGGGACACTGAAGCTTTCTTT.

The rearrangement joins TRBV9 to TRBJ1-6; D may be TRBD1 (6 bases). Trimming cost V 2 bases and J 5 bases, with 8 bases left between them. The germline CDR1 and CDR2 sequences are SGDLS and YYNGEE. The CDR3 length is 14 residues. CDR3 in amino acids: CASSVGQNNSPLHF. CDR3 nucleotide sequence: TGTGCCAGCAGCGTCGGACAGAATAATTCACCCCTCCACTTT.

V gene TRBV7-9 combines with J gene TRBJ1-4, with 7 bases aligning to TRBD1. Losses at the gene ends were 5 bases for V and 4 bases for J; bases not matched to a gene: 7. Germline CDR1 is SEHNR and CDR2 is FQNEAQ (reference sequence). The CDR3 contains 15 residues. CDR3 in amino acids: CASSTGQNHNEKLFF. The CDR3 DNA sequence: TGTGCCAGCAGCACGGGACAGAACCATAATGAAAAACTGTTTTTT.

This chain links TRBV7-9 with TRBJ1-1; TRBD1 agrees at 9 bases. The junction had 11 bases not matched to a gene; V was cut back by 6 bases and J by 6 bases. Germline V gives CDR1 SEHNR, CDR2 FQNEAQ (reference sequence). CDR3 length: 15 residues. The CDR3 protein is CASSSAGTGFAEAFF. CDR3 bases: TGTGCCAGCAGTTCCGCCGGGACAGGGTTTGCTGAAGCTTTCTTT.

The chain recombines TRBV18 with TRBJ1-1, with D unclear. The V gene's germline CDR1 is KGHSH and CDR2 LQKENI. The CDR3 is made up of 13 amino acids. Trimming stripped 6 bases from V and 5 bases from J, with 13 bases between. The CDR3 protein is CASSVGMGTEAFF. The DNA for the CDR3 is TGTGCCAGCTCCGTCGGGATGGGGACTGAAGCTTTCTTT. Complete variable domain (other parts from reference TRBV18 and TRBJ1-1): NAGVMQNPRHLVRRRGQEARLRCSPMKGHSHVYWYRQLPEEGLKFMVYLQKENIIDESGMPKERFSAEFPKEGPSILRIQQVVRGDSAAYFCASSVGMGTEAFFGQGTRLTVV.

In this sample, this clone turned up many times. CDR3 DNA: TGTGCCAGCAGCTTCGGGACTAGCGGCTCCACCGGGGAGCTGTTTTTT. It encodes CASSFGTSGSTGELFF. The chain combines TRBV7-9 with TRBJ2-2; TRBD2 aligns across 11 bases. V dropped 3 bases and J dropped 4; count of bases not matched to a gene: 4. This CDR3 comprises 16 residues. Per the germline V gene, CDR1 is SEHNR and CDR2 is FQNEAQ (reference sequence).

V usage is TRBV5-4 and J usage is TRBJ1-2; D ambiguous. The CDR3 sequence is 13 residues long. Germline CDR1 and CDR2: SGHNT and YYREEE (reference sequence). Trimming removed 2 bases from V and 5 bases from J, with 10 bases in between. The CDR3 region is CASSFDTTYGYTF. CDR3 DNA sequence: TGTGCCAGCAGCTTTGACACAACATATGGCTACACCTTC.

The rearrangement joins TRBV9 to TRBJ1-2; D is unclear. The CDR3 sequence is 12 residues long. V shed 2 bases and J shed 4 bases, with 6 bases lying between them. Germline V gene sequence: CDR1 SGDLS, CDR2 YYNGEE. The CDR3 nucleotides read TGTGCCAGCAGCGTCGACACCTATGGCTACACCTTC. This sequence encodes CASSVDTYGYTF.

The genes are TRBV6-5 and TRBJ1-3; 7 bases map to TRBD1. With V trimmed by 2 bases and J by 2 bases, 6 bases remained unmatched. CDR1 MNHEY and CDR2 SVGAGI come from the germline V gene. The CDR3 is 16 amino acids. Here the CDR3 reads CASSYTSGTAGNTIYF. CDR3 coding DNA: TGTGCCAGCAGTTACACGTCTGGGACAGCTGGAAACACCATATATTTT.

The CDR3 loop is CASSRTDTQYF. The CDR3, as DNA: TGTGCCAGCAGCCGTACAGATACGCAGTATTTT. The genes are TRBV7-2 and TRBJ2-3; D unclear. Trimming shortened V by 5 bases and J by 3 bases, and 3 bases separated the two germline ends. Per germline, CDR1 SGHTA and CDR2 FQGNSA. This CDR3 region has 11 residues. The whole variable domain, filled in from reference TRBV7-2 and TRBJ2-3, reads GAGVSQSPSNKVTEKGKDVELRCDPISGHTALYWYRQSLGQGLEFLIYFQGNSAPDKSGLPSDRFSAERTGGSVSTLTIQRTQQEDSAVYLCASSRTDTQYFGPGTRLTVL.

The chain employs TRBV29-1 and TRBJ1-1, with TRBD1 matching over 9 bases. In germline, CDR1 is SQVTM, CDR2 ANQGSEA. This CDR3 region has 15 residues. V dropped 3 bases and J dropped 4; count of bases not matched to a gene: 9. The DNA of the CDR3 is TGCAGCGTTGATAAGGGGGGACAGGGAGTCACTGAAGCTTTCTTT. It yields the protein CSVDKGGQGVTEAFF.